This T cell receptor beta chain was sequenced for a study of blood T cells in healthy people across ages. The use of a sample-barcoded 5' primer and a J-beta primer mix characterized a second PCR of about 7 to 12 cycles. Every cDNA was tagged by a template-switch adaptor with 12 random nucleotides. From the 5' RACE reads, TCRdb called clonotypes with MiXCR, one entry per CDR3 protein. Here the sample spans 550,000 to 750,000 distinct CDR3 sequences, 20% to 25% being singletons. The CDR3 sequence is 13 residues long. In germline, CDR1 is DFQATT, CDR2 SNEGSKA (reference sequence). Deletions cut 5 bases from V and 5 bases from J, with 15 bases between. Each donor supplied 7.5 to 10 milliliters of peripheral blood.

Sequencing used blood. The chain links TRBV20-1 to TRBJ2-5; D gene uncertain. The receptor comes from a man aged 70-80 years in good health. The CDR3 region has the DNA TGCAGTGCTCCGGGCCCCGTTGAGGAGACCCAGTACTTC. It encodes CSAPGPVEETQYF.